This TCR beta chain came from a study of blood T cell repertoires in COVID-19. Study-level information: Specimens from acute and convalescent COVID-19 originated in the United States, Italy and Spain. In each case, the material was cDNA or gDNA derived from T cells, B-cell-depleted T cells, or PBMCs.

In the study's own analysis: From reference gene primer amplification, estimates of nucleated cell counts were derived. TCRdb's copy holds only in-frame clones and misses some; the assay was immunoSEQ multiplex PCR. Clone size and the V and J calls come from that table; the DNA yielded D and trimming. This sample yields 150,000 to 200,000 clones, of which roughly 90% are seen a single time; less than 25% belongs to the top ten. Sample: peripheral blood. The source is a man between 65 and 79 years old with active or convalescent COVID-19.

DNA of the CDR3: TGTGCCAGCAGTGAAGTCCGGGTTGGGGAGACCCAGTACTTC. Protein: CASSEVRVGETQYF. This chain uses TRBV2 with TRBJ2-5; D not resolved. The CDR3 is 14 amino acids. CDR1 SNHLY and CDR2 FYNNEI come from the germline V gene. Trimming cost V 1 base and J 5 bases, with 11 bases left between them.